This TCR beta chain was obtained from a study of neurological immune-mediated disorders. Many counts were recorded for this clonotype. Indicated time point: longitudinal time-point 3. The yield of each sequencing run was over 200 million TCR-beta sequences from 15-18 subjects. TCRdb fed the 5' RACE reads into MiXCR, producing one record per CDR3 protein. Among roughly 42,000 distinct CDR3 sequences listed, roughly 14% were seen once. The source of this sequence is a man in his thirties or forties in good health. The source material was PBMCs.

This chain's CDR3 is CASSRATDLSGYTF. The CDR3 DNA is TGTGCCAGCAGCAGAGCGACTGATCTCTCTGGCTACACCTTC. The V call is TRBV5-6, the J call TRBJ1-2; D uncertain. CDR1 is SGHDT and CDR2 is YYEEEE in the germline V gene. V was cut by 4 bases and J by 7 bases, with 17 bases left in between. This CDR3 has 14 residues.